This is a list of T cell receptor beta chains from one sample in a study of glioma-infiltrating T cells after dendritic cell vaccination. Libraries were prepared by immunoSEQ multiplex PCR; TCRdb keeps only in-frame clonotypes and omits some of them. The data contain about 95,000 clones, 85% of them singletons. The sequenced sample was blood, obtained before dendritic cell vaccination. The receptor set was obtained from a human donor with glioblastoma. Each CDR3 is given with its conserved first and last residue. The D gene is left open where the match is weak. Clone size is not always given. Where it is, it says once, few, many or a class for expanded clones.

J: TRBJ1-1
D: .
size: .
V: TRBV19
CDR3: CASSIGLRSSLGGTEAFF
DNA: TGTGCCAGTAGTATAGGCCTCCGTTCATCTTTAGGGGGAACTGAAGCTTTCTTT

J: TRBJ1-2
D: .
size: .
V: TRBV7-2
CDR3: CASSHRDSGRGYTF
DNA: TGTGCCAGCAGCCACCGGGACTCAGGCAGGGGCTACACCTTC

J: TRBJ2-7
D: TRBD1
size: few
V: TRBV30
CDR3: CACTKQGDFYEQYF
DNA: TGTGCCTGCACTAAACAGGGGGACTTTTACGAGCAGTACTTC

J: TRBJ2-2
D: TRBD2
size: .
V: TRBV5-4
CDR3: CASSSPDEIAGGPTGELFF
DNA: TGTGCCAGCAGCTCCCCGGATGAGATAGCGGGGGGTCCCACCGGGGAGCTGTTTTTT

J: TRBJ1-1
D: .
size: once
V: TRBV7-9
CDR3: CASSLVEGWGTEAFF
DNA: TGTGCCAGCAGCTTAGTGGAGGGTTGGGGGACTGAAGCTTTCTTT

J: TRBJ2-7
D: TRBD1
size: .
V: TRBV4-2
CDR3: CASSQESGQNSYEQYF
DNA: TGTGCCAGCAGCCAAGAGTCGGGACAGAATTCCTACGAGCAGTACTTC

J: TRBJ2-2
D: TRBD1
size: .
V: TRBV11-2
CDR3: CASSVRTGIGELFF
DNA: TGTGCCAGCAGCGTAAGGACAGGGATCGGGGAGCTGTTTTTT

J: TRBJ2-7
D: TRBD1
size: .
V: TRBV4-1
CDR3: CASSQKRTGGDLAYEQYF
DNA: TGCGCCAGCAGCCAAAAGAGGACAGGGGGCGATTTGGCCTACGAGCAGTACTTC

J: TRBJ1-6
D: .
size: few
V: TRBV11-2
CDR3: CASSLGSGGNSPLHF
DNA: TGTGCCAGCAGCTTAGGGAGTGGTGGTAATTCACCCCTCCACTTT

J: TRBJ2-7
D: .
size: .
V: TRBV9
CDR3: CASSPTGSSYEQYF
DNA: TGTGCCAGCAGCCCCACGGGAAGCTCCTACGAGCAGTACTTC

J: TRBJ2-4
D: .
size: once
V: TRBV7-2
CDR3: CASSSWTRRDIQYF
DNA: TGTGCCAGCAGCTCTTGGACGAGGAGGGACATTCAGTACTTC

J: TRBJ2-1
D: .
size: .
V: TRBV5-1
CDR3: CASSLGGTSPGEQFF
DNA: TGCGCCAGCAGCTTGGGGGGGACATCACCGGGGGAGCAGTTCTTC

J: TRBJ2-3
D: .
size: .
V: TRBV13
CDR3: CASSLQGPMSDTQYF
DNA: TGTGCCAGCAGCTTACAGGGTCCCATGTCAGATACGCAGTATTTT

J: TRBJ1-2
D: TRBD1
size: once
V: TRBV10-1
CDR3: CASSSGQGGADGYTF
DNA: TGCGCCAGCAGTAGTGGACAGGGCGGGGCAGATGGCTACACCTTC

J: TRBJ2-5
D: TRBD2
size: .
V: TRBV6-1
CDR3: CASSEGGRLAGQGGETQYF
DNA: TGTGCCAGCAGTGAAGGAGGGCGGCTAGCGGGGCAGGGTGGGGAGACCCAGTACTTC

J: TRBJ1-4
D: .
size: .
V: TRBV18
CDR3: CASSPSGSNEKLFF
DNA: TGTGCCAGCTCACCATCGGGGTCTAATGAAAAACTGTTTTTT

J: TRBJ1-4
D: TRBD1
size: .
V: TRBV9
CDR3: CASSPRAGGALVEKLFF
DNA: TGTGCCAGCAGCCCCAGGGCAGGGGGTGCCCTTGTTGAAAAACTGTTTTTT

J: TRBJ1-2
D: .
size: .
V: TRBV27
CDR3: CASSSMSGFYTF
DNA: TGTGCCAGCAGCTCAATGAGCGGGTTCTACACCTTC

J: TRBJ2-2
D: .
size: once
V: TRBV18
CDR3: CASSPRGAGYTGELFF
DNA: TGTGCCAGCTCACCGCGTGGGGCAGGGTACACCGGGGAGCTGTTTTTT

J: TRBJ2-5
D: TRBD2
size: .
V: TRBV2
CDR3: CASPTSGGGEETQYF
DNA: TGTGCCAGCCCTACAAGCGGGGGAGGAGAAGAGACCCAGTACTTC

J: TRBJ2-7
D: TRBD2
size: .
V: TRBV4-3
CDR3: CASSRTSVSSYEQYF
DNA: TGCGCCAGCAGTCGGACTAGCGTGAGCTCCTACGAGCAGTACTTC

J: TRBJ1-2
D: .
size: .
V: TRBV4-1
CDR3: CASSQGWGENNYGYTF
DNA: TGCGCCAGCAGCCAGGGTTGGGGGGAGAATAACTATGGCTACACCTTC

J: TRBJ2-3
D: TRBD2
size: .
V: TRBV6-5
CDR3: CASSKAGGTDTQYF
DNA: TGTGCCAGCAGTAAGGCGGGAGGCACAGATACGCAGTATTTT

J: TRBJ1-2
D: .
size: .
V: TRBV19
CDR3: CASSLLWSGKNYGYTF
DNA: TGTGCCAGTAGTTTGTTATGGTCGGGGAAGAACTATGGCTACACCTTC

J: TRBJ1-5
D: .
size: .
V: TRBV2
CDR3: CASSTGNSNQPQHF
DNA: TGTGCCAGCAGTACAGGGAATAGCAATCAGCCCCAGCATTTT

J: TRBJ2-1
D: TRBD2
size: .
V: TRBV27
CDR3: CASRRTSVTYNEQFF
DNA: TGTGCCAGCAGACGAACTAGCGTAACCTACAATGAGCAGTTCTTC

J: TRBJ2-7
D: .
size: .
V: TRBV6-5
CDR3: CASRTYGGRGEEQYF
DNA: TGTGCCAGCAGGACCTACGGAGGGAGGGGGGAGGAGCAGTACTTC

J: TRBJ2-1
D: TRBD2
size: .
V: TRBV19
CDR3: CASSTSGGTYNEQFF
DNA: TGTGCCAGTTCGACTAGCGGGGGGACCTACAATGAGCAGTTCTTC

J: TRBJ1-1
D: TRBD1
size: .
V: TRBV6-1
CDR3: CASSFWTGTTEAFF
DNA: TGTGCCAGCAGTTTCTGGACAGGGACCACTGAAGCTTTCTTT

J: TRBJ1-2
D: TRBD1
size: .
V: TRBV7-2
CDR3: CASSLGQVYYGYTF
DNA: TGTGCCAGCAGCCTTGGACAGGTCTACTATGGCTACACCTTC

J: TRBJ2-3
D: TRBD1
size: .
V: TRBV11-3
CDR3: CASSSPVPGQGERTDTQYF
DNA: TGTGCCAGCAGCTCCCCAGTCCCGGGACAGGGCGAACGCACAGATACGCAGTATTTT

J: TRBJ1-1
D: .
size: .
V: TRBV7-2
CDR3: CASSLAWQNTEAFF
DNA: TGTGCCAGCAGCTTAGCGTGGCAGAACACTGAAGCTTTCTTT

J: TRBJ2-7
D: .
size: .
V: TRBV5-4
CDR3: CASSLDIREQYF
DNA: TGTGCCAGCAGCCTTGATATTCGGGAGCAGTACTTC

J: TRBJ1-3
D: .
size: .
V: TRBV4-1
CDR3: CASSQGSQGISGNTIYF
DNA: TGCGCCAGCAGCCAAGGGTCCCAGGGGATCTCTGGAAACACCATATATTTT

J: TRBJ2-1
D: TRBD2
size: .
V: TRBV4-3
CDR3: CASSQGTSGNNEQFF
DNA: TGCGCCAGCAGCCAAGGGACTAGCGGCAACAATGAGCAGTTCTTC

J: TRBJ2-3
D: .
size: .
V: TRBV7-2
CDR3: CASSLRVGVGTDTQYF
DNA: TGTGCCAGCAGCTTAAGGGTGGGAGTAGGGACAGATACGCAGTATTTT

J: TRBJ2-2
D: TRBD1
size: .
V: TRBV5-1
CDR3: CASRDRANTGELFF
DNA: TGCGCCAGCAGAGACAGGGCGAACACCGGGGAGCTGTTTTTT

J: TRBJ2-3
D: TRBD1
size: .
V: TRBV2
CDR3: CASSGTGVTDTQYF
DNA: TGTGCCAGCAGCGGGACAGGGGTCACAGATACGCAGTATTTT

J: TRBJ1-2
D: .
size: .
V: TRBV27
CDR3: CASSSLFGIGSGPIGGYTF
DNA: TGTGCCAGCAGTTCCCTGTTCGGGATAGGGTCAGGACCTATAGGCGGCTACACCTTC

J: TRBJ1-1
D: TRBD1
size: .
V: TRBV29-1
CDR3: CSVDRGRTEAFF
DNA: TGCAGCGTTGACAGGGGGAGGACTGAAGCTTTCTTT

J: TRBJ1-2
D: .
size: .
V: TRBV7-9
CDR3: CASSIPGSNYGYTF
DNA: TGTGCCAGCAGCATTCCCGGGAGTAACTATGGCTACACCTTC

J: TRBJ2-7
D: .
size: .
V: TRBV28
CDR3: CASSSLATHSYEQYF
DNA: TGTGCCAGCAGTTCATTAGCGACCCACTCCTACGAGCAGTACTTC

J: TRBJ2-1
D: .
size: .
V: TRBV4-1
CDR3: CASSQEGSSYNEQFF
DNA: TGCGCCAGCAGCCAAGAGGGGAGCTCCTACAATGAGCAGTTCTTC

J: TRBJ2-5
D: .
size: .
V: TRBV11-2
CDR3: CASSPPEETQYF
DNA: TGTGCCAGCAGTCCGCCGGAAGAGACCCAGTACTTC

J: TRBJ2-2
D: TRBD2
size: .
V: TRBV7-2
CDR3: CASSLAGGSNTGELFF
DNA: TGTGCCAGCAGCCTCGCCGGGGGGTCGAACACCGGGGAGCTGTTTTTT

J: TRBJ1-1
D: TRBD1
size: once
V: TRBV18
CDR3: CASSPTDRAEAFF
DNA: TGTGCCAGCTCACCGACGGACAGGGCTGAAGCTTTCTTT

J: TRBJ1-1
D: .
size: .
V: TRBV5-4
CDR3: CASSVAGVLNTEAFF
DNA: TGTGCCAGCAGCGTCGCGGGGGTTTTGAACACTGAAGCTTTCTTT

J: TRBJ2-3
D: .
size: .
V: TRBV12-5
CDR3: CASGSLADTDTQYF
DNA: TGTGCTAGTGGTTCGTTAGCGGACACAGATACGCAGTATTTT

J: TRBJ2-1
D: .
size: .
V: TRBV9
CDR3: CASSGGLGGSYNEQFF
DNA: TGTGCCAGCAGCGGGGGACTGGGGGGCTCCTACAATGAGCAGTTCTTC

J: TRBJ2-3
D: .
size: .
V: TRBV18
CDR3: CASSPWGRADTQYF
DNA: TGTGCCAGCTCACCCTGGGGGCGCGCAGATACGCAGTATTTT

J: TRBJ2-7
D: TRBD2
size: once
V: TRBV27
CDR3: CASSFLAGVGEQYF
DNA: TGTGCCAGCAGTTTTTTAGCGGGAGTCGGCGAGCAGTACTTC

J: TRBJ2-7
D: TRBD2
size: .
V: TRBV18
CDR3: CASSPGGGGYEQYF
DNA: TGTGCCAGCTCACCAGGAGGCGGGGGCTACGAGCAGTACTTC

J: TRBJ2-5
D: .
size: .
V: TRBV6-5
CDR3: CASSYSRSVLRETQYF
DNA: TGTGCCAGCAGTTACTCCCGCAGCGTCCTTAGAGAGACCCAGTACTTC

J: TRBJ2-2
D: TRBD2
size: few
V: TRBV7-9
CDR3: CASSLGLAAGELFF
DNA: TGTGCCAGCAGCTTAGGACTAGCTGCCGGGGAGCTGTTTTTT

J: TRBJ2-5
D: .
size: .
V: TRBV2
CDR3: CASSISETQYF
DNA: TGTGCCAGCAGTATTAGCGAGACCCAGTACTTC

J: TRBJ2-5
D: TRBD2
size: .
V: TRBV19
CDR3: CASSDSGGNQETQYF
DNA: TGTGCCAGTAGCGATAGCGGGGGGAACCAAGAGACCCAGTACTTC

J: TRBJ2-7
D: .
size: once
V: TRBV11-2
CDR3: CASRSRLYEQYF
DNA: TGTGCCAGCAGATCACGACTCTACGAGCAGTACTTC

J: TRBJ1-5
D: .
size: .
V: TRBV7-9
CDR3: CASSLDGNNQPQHF
DNA: TGTGCCAGCAGCTTAGACGGTAACAATCAGCCCCAGCATTTT

J: TRBJ1-2
D: .
size: .
V: TRBV7-2
CDR3: CASSFDRSYGYTF
DNA: TGTGCCAGCAGCTTTGACAGGAGTTATGGCTACACCTTC